This entry lists 26 T cell receptor beta chains sequenced from one sample in a study of early T cells in non-severe SARS-CoV-2 infection. TCRdb fed the 5' RACE reads into MiXCR, producing one record per CDR3 protein. The repertoire has 66,000 or so distinct CDR3 sequences, roughly an eighth of them found once; the top ten carry over 6.5%. Sequenced material: whole blood. Receptor source: an adult who was a healthcare worker with PCR-confirmed SARS-CoV-2 infection or an uninfected control (not recorded which).

The table lists this clonotype with many counts. The V and J genes are TRBV15 and TRBJ1-1; D is perhaps TRBD1 (5 bases). This CDR3 comprises 14 residues. Germline CDR1 LNHNV, CDR2 YYDKDF (reference sequence). The germline V and J ends were trimmed by 0 bases and 5 bases, with 10 bases remaining between them. In DNA, the CDR3 is TGTGCCACCAGCAGAGATATGGGGGGAACTGAAGCTTTCTTT. Amino acid sequence: CATSRDMGGTEAFF.

This sequence joins TRBV5-1 and TRBJ2-3; 13 bases map to TRBD2. The CDR3 extends over 15 amino acids. Trimming at V came to 4 bases and at J to 4 bases, leaving 3 bases not matched to a gene. The V gene's germline CDR1 is SGHRS and CDR2 YFSETQ. The chain's CDR3 is CASSRLAGGPDTQYF. CDR3 bases: TGCGCCAGCAGCCGACTAGCGGGAGGTCCAGATACGCAGTATTTT.

This clonotype showed up just a few times. CDR3 sequence (DNA): TGCGCCAGCAGCTTGGCACCGGGACAGAGGAATGAAGCTTTCTTT. Protein: CASSLAPGQRNEAFF. The chain couples TRBV5-1 to TRBJ1-1; TRBD1 aligns across 7 bases. Germline trimming cut 0 bases from V and 7 bases from J; bases unmatched to any gene: 9. In germline, CDR1 is SGHRS, CDR2 YFSETQ. There are 15 residues in the CDR3.

This clonotype came up many times. V usage is TRBV5-1 and J usage is TRBJ2-3; D is ambiguous. Germline CDR1 SGHRS, CDR2 YFSETQ. The CDR3 spans 15 residues. Trimming shortened V by 1 base and J by 2 bases, and 11 bases separated the two germline ends. CDR3 residues: CASSLQRHPTDTQYF. DNA for the CDR3: TGCGCCAGCAGCTTGCAGCGCCACCCCACAGATACGCAGTATTTT.

This clonotype came up a few times. The gene calls are TRBV28 and TRBJ2-3; perhaps TRBD1 as D (5 bases). CDR1 is MDHEN and CDR2 is SYDVKM in the germline V gene. Trimming left V 3 bases short and J 6 bases short, with 13 bases between. This CDR3 is 14 amino acids long. As DNA, the CDR3 is TGTGCCAGCAGTTTGTCAAGGGGCGCGGATACGCAGTATTTT. Its protein product is CASSLSRGADTQYF.

At least ten counts were recorded for this clonotype. The chain combines TRBV7-3 with TRBJ2-2; D remains ambiguous. The CDR3 totals 13 residues. The V end lost 5 bases, the J end lost 3 bases, and 7 bases lay between the germline ends. The germline V gene encodes CDR1 SGHTA and CDR2 FQGTGA. CDR3 sequence reads: CASSLDYTGELFF. CDR3 nucleotides: TGTGCCAGCAGCCTCGACTACACCGGGGAGCTGTTTTTT.

The chain uses TRBV9 and TRBJ2-7, with D perhaps matching TRBD2 (6 bases). Germline CDR1 and CDR2: SGDLS and YYNGEE. V was cut by 4 bases and J by 2 bases, with 16 bases left in between. The length of the CDR3 is 15 residues. This chain's CDR3 is CASSRRENRPYEQYF. Here the CDR3 DNA reads TGTGCCAGCAGCAGACGGGAGAATCGGCCCTACGAGCAGTACTTC.

The chain links TRBV19 to TRBJ1-2; unclear D gene. Trimming pared 5 bases from V and 0 bases from J, leaving 16 bases between. This CDR3 comprises 16 residues. Germline V lookup: CDR1 LNHDA, CDR2 SQIVND (reference sequence). The CDR3 bases are TGTGCCAGTAGTTCCGTGACATCCGTTACTAACTATGGCTACACCTTC. Protein sequence: CASSSVTSVTNYGYTF.

Many counts were recorded for this clonotype. The chain employs TRBV7-2 and TRBJ1-6, with 11 bases that match TRBD1. Unmatched junction bases numbered 6, after V lost 4 bases and J lost 1 base. The germline gives CDR1 SGHTA, CDR2 FQGNSA. The CDR3 contains 18 residues. The DNA of the CDR3 is TGTGCCAGCAGCTCCCCGGGACAGGGGGTATCCTATAATTCACCCCTCCACTTT. Translating gives CASSSPGQGVSYNSPLHF.

This clonotype showed up many times. The V and J genes are TRBV28 and TRBJ1-1; TRBD1 aligns across 10 bases. The CDR3 extends over 16 amino acids. Germline values: CDR1 MDHEN, CDR2 SYDVKM. Unmatched junction bases numbered 10, after V lost 6 bases and J lost 3 bases. The CDR3 nucleotides read TGTGCCAGCAGCTCAGCCGACAGGGGGCTGTACACTGAAGCTTTCTTT. Translating it yields CASSSADRGLYTEAFF.

This clonotype was seen only a few times. V usage is TRBV15 and J usage is TRBJ2-7; perhaps TRBD1 as D (6 bases). This CDR3 region has 13 residues. CDR1 is LNHNV and CDR2 is YYDKDF in the germline V gene (reference sequence). Trimming stripped 2 bases from V and 3 bases from J, with 8 bases between. The CDR3 spells CATSRLDSYEQYF. The CDR3 bases are TGTGCCACCAGCAGATTGGACAGCTACGAGCAGTACTTC.

V is TRBV29-1 and J is TRBJ1-4; D gene ambiguous. V lost 4 bases to trimming and J lost 8 bases, with 8 bases between them. Germline V CDR1 and CDR2: SQVTM, ANQGSEA. The CDR3 length is 11 residues. The CDR3 here is CSVGGYEKLFF. The CDR3, as DNA: TGCAGCGTTGGGGGATACGAAAAACTGTTTTTT.

This clonotype was observed at least ten times. V and J are TRBV28 and TRBJ2-5; TRBD2 matches 9 bases. V lost 4 bases to trimming and J lost 1 base; unmatched junction nucleotides: 10. The CDR3 length is 17 residues. Per the germline V gene, CDR1 is MDHEN and CDR2 is SYDVKM. CDR3 loop: CASSWGLAQDFQETQYF. CDR3 sequence (DNA): TGTGCCAGCAGTTGGGGACTAGCACAAGACTTCCAAGAGACCCAGTACTTC. Full variable domain (missing parts from reference TRBV28 and TRBJ2-5): DVKVTQSSRYLVKRTGEKVFLECVQDMDHENMFWYRQDPGLGLRLIYFSYDVKMKEKGDIPEGYSVSREKKERFSLILESASTNQTSMYLCASSWGLAQDFQETQYFGPGTRLLVL.

This rearrangement joins TRBV19 to TRBJ2-2; 8 nucleotides match TRBD2. Germline V CDR1 and CDR2: LNHDA, SQIVND (reference sequence). The CDR3 sequence is 16 residues long. Trimming took 3 bases from V and 3 from J; bases not matched to a gene: 6. CDR3 in DNA: TGTGCCAGTAGTATGGACGCGGGAGGATACACCGGGGAGCTGTTTTTT. As protein: CASSMDAGGYTGELFF.

V usage is TRBV5-1 and J usage is TRBJ2-3; no clear D gene. Trimming left V 5 bases short and J 2 bases short, with 12 bases between. This CDR3 has 14 amino acids. Germline CDR1 and CDR2: SGHRS and YFSETQ. The CDR3 DNA is TGCGCCAGCAGGGCAGGAGCACTCACAGATACGCAGTATTTT. Its protein is CASRAGALTDTQYF.

This chain links TRBV7-2 with TRBJ2-1; the D gene is possibly TRBD1 (5 bases). The CDR3 is made up of 13 amino acids. Trimming removed 3 bases at V and 3 bases at J, with 6 bases between. CDR1 and CDR2 (germline): SGHTA, FQGNSA. The CDR3 sequence: CASSLDNYNEQFF. CDR3 DNA: TGTGCCAGCAGCTTGGACAACTACAATGAGCAGTTCTTC.

This clonotype was observed a few times. The CDR3, as DNA: TGTGCCAGCAGTGACCGGGGATTCACAGATACGCAGTATTTT. It translates to CASSDRGFTDTQYF. The chain is built from TRBV6-1 and TRBJ2-3, with D possibly matching TRBD2 (5 bases). CDR1 MNHNS and CDR2 SASEGT come from the germline V gene. This CDR3 is built from 14 residues. V lost 3 bases and J lost 2, with 9 bases in between.

The sample holds many counts of this clonotype. The V gene is TRBV11-2, the J gene TRBJ2-5; TRBD2 agrees at 8 bases. Per the germline V gene, CDR1 is SGHAT and CDR2 is FQNNGV. The CDR3 totals 17 residues. The junction had 8 bases not matched to a gene; V was cut back by 1 base and J by 1 base. For the CDR3, the DNA is TGTGCCAGCAGCTTAGTTATCGGGAGGGGAAGCCAAGAGACCCAGTACTTC. Translation gives CASSLVIGRGSQETQYF.

This clonotype came up many times. The V gene is TRBV7-2, the J gene TRBJ2-3, with D perhaps matching TRBD2 (6 bases). CDR3 length: 13 residues. V lost 4 bases to trimming and J lost 8 bases, with 13 bases between them. The V gene's germline CDR1 is SGHTA and CDR2 FQGNSA. CDR3 amino acids: CASSSLASGTQYF. In nucleotides, the CDR3 is TGTGCCAGCAGCTCTCTAGCGTCGGGTACGCAGTATTTT.

At least ten counts were recorded for this clonotype. This chain connects TRBV7-9 to TRBJ1-1; unclear D gene. The CDR3 is made up of 14 amino acids. Looked up from germline, CDR1 is SEHNR and CDR2 is FQNEAQ (reference sequence). V gave up 5 bases and J gave up 3 bases, with 13 bases separating them. The CDR3 spells CASSPPQGYTEAFF. In DNA, the CDR3 is TGTGCCAGCAGCCCACCCCAAGGGTACACTGAAGCTTTCTTT.

The chain couples TRBV27 to TRBJ2-7; 12 bases are shared with TRBD2. Germline trimming cut 4 bases from V and 7 bases from J; bases unmatched to any gene: 11. This CDR3 has 16 residues. The V gene's germline CDR1 is MNHEY and CDR2 SMNVEV (reference sequence). CDR3 in amino acids: CASSSPSGRATGEQYF. The DNA for the CDR3 is TGTGCCAGCAGTTCCCCTAGCGGGAGGGCCACGGGGGAGCAGTACTTC.

This clonotype occurred many times. The V and J genes are TRBV20-1 and TRBJ1-5; 7 positions match TRBD1. This CDR3 has 15 amino acids. The germline V gene has CDR1 DFQATT and CDR2 SNEGSKA (reference sequence). Trimming at V came to 2 bases and at J to 4 bases, leaving 8 bases not matched to a gene. CDR3 sequence: CSARSSGTANQPQHF. The CDR3 DNA reads as TGCAGTGCTAGAAGCTCCGGGACAGCTAATCAGCCCCAGCATTTT.

This clonotype was detected a few times. The genes are TRBV12-3 or TRBV12-4 and TRBJ1-2; no definite D call. Trimming removed 6 bases at V and 1 base at J, with 6 bases between. The CDR3 sequence is 12 residues long. In DNA, the CDR3 is TGTGCCAGCAGAATATTTAACTATGGCTACACCTTC. Its protein is CASRIFNYGYTF.

The rearrangement links TRBV3-1 to TRBJ2-7, with D maybe TRBD2 (6 bases). The V gene lost 0 bases and the J gene lost 1 base, with 10 bases spanning the gap. CDR3 size: 15 residues. Germline CDR1 is LGHDT and CDR2 is YNNKEL (reference sequence). DNA for the CDR3: TGTGCCAGCAGCCAAGAGGTGACTAGATCCTACGAGCAGTACTTC. The encoded protein is CASSQEVTRSYEQYF.

In this sample, this clonotype turned up a few times. The genes are TRBV7-8 and TRBJ2-1, with D unclear. V was pared by 1 base and J by 0 bases, with 4 bases between. Germline assignment: CDR1 SGHVS and CDR2 FQNEAQ. The CDR3 length is 14 residues. The CDR3 protein is CASSLDHSYNEQFF. CDR3 coding DNA: TGTGCCAGCAGCTTAGACCACTCCTACAATGAGCAGTTCTTC.

This clonotype was seen at least ten times. V is TRBV10-3 and J is TRBJ2-4; perhaps D is TRBD1 or TRBD2 (5 bases each). The CDR3 contains 14 residues. Per the germline V gene, CDR1 is ENHRY and CDR2 is SYGVKD. The V end lost 0 bases, the J end lost 5 bases, and 8 bases lay between the germline ends. The CDR3 nucleotides are TGTGCCATCAGTGAGTCACTGGGACAAAACATTCAGTACTTC. Translating gives CAISESLGQNIQYF.